This record looks at one T cell receptor (beta chain) sequence and its context. The data were obtained in a study of T cells in Graves' hyperthyroidism and ophthalmopathy. CDR1 is SNHLY and CDR2 is FYNNEI in the germline V gene. The ends were cut back, 6 bases at V and 5 bases at J, with 19 bases in the middle. The CDR3 loop spans 15 amino acids. RNA transcripts yielded amplified TCR beta CDR3 regions. A first-round RT-PCR of the TCR CDR3 used the HTBI primer set. A single record per CDR3 protein comes from TCRdb applying MiXCR to the multiplex PCR reads. The sample holds hundreds of thousands of distinct CDR3 sequences, approximately 15% seen once.

Sequenced: blood. The chain joins TRBV2 to TRBJ2-5; tentatively, D is TRBD2 (5 bases). The TCR sequence derives from a woman aged 40 to 55 with Graves' ophthalmopathy. CDR3 nucleotide sequence: TGTGCCAGCAGACGAAGCGGCAGTCTATATGAGACCCAGTACTTC. It specifies CASRRSGSLYETQYF. Full variable domain (outside the CDR3, taken from reference TRBV2 and TRBJ2-5): EPEVTQTPSHQVTQMGQEVILRCVPISNHLYFYWYRQILGQKVEFLVSFYNNEISEKSEIFDDQFSVERPDGSNFTLKIRSTKLEDSAMYFCASRRSGSLYETQYFGPGTRLLVL.